The 7 T cell receptor beta chains in this list originate from one sample, sequenced in a study of T cells in Graves' hyperthyroidism and ophthalmopathy. TCR beta CDR3 region amplification was performed from RNA transcripts. RT-PCR in the first round (using the HTBI primer set) targeted the TCR CDR3. One entry per CDR3 protein results from TCRdb running MiXCR on the multiplex PCR reads. Among hundreds of thousands of distinct CDR3 sequences listed, more than 11% were seen once. The source material was blood. The receptors stem from a woman aged 25 to 45 with Graves' hyperthyroidism that later progressed to Graves' ophthalmopathy.

The sample holds many counts of this clonotype. V usage is TRBV11-2 and J usage is TRBJ2-5, with D possibly TRBD1 on 5 matching bases. Trimming stripped 2 bases from V and 4 bases from J, with 5 bases between. The CDR3 runs to 12 residues. Germline values: CDR1 SGHAT, CDR2 FQNNGV. DNA of the CDR3: TGTGCCAGCAGCTTACAGGGAGAGACCCAGTACTTC. Its protein is CASSLQGETQYF.

Many counts were recorded for this clonotype. V gene TRBV5-1 combines with J gene TRBJ2-7, with 9 bases matching TRBD1. V was clipped by 6 bases and J by 6 bases; unmatched bases: 10. This CDR3 spans 14 amino acids. CDR1 SGHRS and CDR2 YFSETQ come from the germline V gene. The DNA for the CDR3 is TGCGCCAGCAACCCCGGGACAGGGCCCGGCGAGCAGTACTTC. It yields the protein CASNPGTGPGEQYF.

Many counts were recorded for this clonotype. V gene TRBV24-1 combines with J gene TRBJ2-3, with a weak D call TRBD1 (5 bases). Germline lookup yields CDR1 KGHDR and CDR2 SFDVKD. The V and J ends lost 3 bases and 3 bases respectively, with 6 bases between them. The CDR3 is made up of 13 amino acids. DNA of the CDR3: TGTGCCACCAGTGATAAGGGGACAGATACGCAGTATTTT. It specifies CATSDKGTDTQYF.

V and J are TRBV5-1 and TRBJ2-2; D not certain. Trimming removed 4 bases from V and 3 bases from J, with 13 bases in between. CDR3 size: 15 residues. CDR1 is SGHRS, CDR2 YFSETQ, per germline. This chain's CDR3 is CASSHRNTDTGELFF. DNA of the CDR3: TGCGCCAGCAGCCACCGGAACACTGACACCGGGGAGCTGTTTTTT. Complete variable domain (other parts from reference TRBV5-1 and TRBJ2-2): KAGVTQTPRYLIKTRGQQVTLSCSPISGHRSVSWYQQTPGQGLQFLFEYFSETQRNKGNFPGRFSGRQFSNSRSEMNVSTLELGDSALYLCASSHRNTDTGELFFGEGSRLTVL.

To note about this clonotype: Just one base apart from a much larger clone, this may be a read error. The chain combines TRBV27 with TRBJ1-2; D perhaps matches TRBD1 (5 bases). Germline V gene sequence: CDR1 MNHEY, CDR2 SMNVEV (reference sequence). This CDR3 is 15 amino acids long. Trimming took 3 bases from V and 3 from J, leaving 14 bases between them. The CDR3, as DNA: TGTGCCAGCAGTTTGGGAATAAGGGGTTACTATGGCTACACCTTC. It specifies CASSLGIRGYYGYTF.

The sample holds many counts of this clonotype. This sequence joins TRBV27 and TRBJ2-3; the match to TRBD2 covers 10 bases. This CDR3 has 19 residues. Germline loops: CDR1 MNHEY, CDR2 SMNVEV (reference sequence). The junction had 11 bases not matched to a gene; V was cut back by 0 bases and J by 2 bases. CDR3: CASSLSRYSGRRVTDTQYF. The CDR3 nucleotides are TGTGCCAGCAGTTTATCACGGTATAGCGGGAGGCGAGTCACAGATACGCAGTATTTT.

This clonotype appeared a few times. The V gene is TRBV7-8, the J gene TRBJ2-1, with a tentative D call TRBD2 (6 bases). CDR3 length equals 16 residues. Trimming took off 5 bases at V and 0 bases at J, with 14 bases between the two ends. Germline CDR1 and CDR2: SGHVS and FQNEAQ. CDR3 DNA sequence: TGTGCCAGCAGCCAAGGGGAGGCGAGCTCCTACAATGAGCAGTTCTTC. Residues: CASSQGEASSYNEQFF.